A selection of T cell receptor beta chains follows, all from one sample in a study of T cells in Graves' hyperthyroidism and ophthalmopathy. A single record per CDR3 protein comes from TCRdb applying MiXCR to the multiplex PCR reads. The sample holds about 380,000 distinct CDR3 sequences, 13% seen once. The sequenced material came from blood. Every receptor here comes from a man younger than 45 with Graves' hyperthyroidism that later progressed to Graves' ophthalmopathy. CDR3s include the opening cysteine and the closing phenylalanine or tryptophan. Each record gives: clone size, V gene, CDR3 length, J gene, D gene, CDR3 DNA, CDR3 protein. The D gene is left open where the match is weak. Clone sizes are given selectively: once, few, many, or a class where the clone is expanded.

abundance: many
v_gene: TRBV12-3/TRBV12-4
len: 14
j_gene: TRBJ2-5
d_gene: TRBD2
CDR3nt: TGTGCCAGCAGTCCCGGACTAGCGGAAGAGACCCAGTACTTC
CDR3aa: CASSPGLAEETQYF

abundance: .
v_gene: TRBV2
len: 16
j_gene: TRBJ1-5
d_gene: TRBD1
CDR3nt: TGTGCCAGCAATCTCCAGGGGGCGGGGAGCAATCAGCCCCAGCATTTT
CDR3aa: CASNLQGAGSNQPQHF

abundance: .
v_gene: TRBV27
len: 14
j_gene: TRBJ1-4
d_gene: .
CDR3nt: TGTGCCAGCAGCCAAGGGGCCGGGGATGAAAAACTGTTTTTT
CDR3aa: CASSQGAGDEKLFF

abundance: few
v_gene: TRBV7-8
len: 13
j_gene: TRBJ2-5
d_gene: .
CDR3nt: TGTGCCAGCAGCCCAGACAGGTGGGAGACCCAGTACTTC
CDR3aa: CASSPDRWETQYF

abundance: once
v_gene: TRBV4-1
len: 14
j_gene: TRBJ1-2
d_gene: .
CDR3nt: TGCGCCAGCAGCCAAGAAACAGTTAACTATGGCTACACCTTC
CDR3aa: CASSQETVNYGYTF

abundance: .
v_gene: TRBV27
len: 14
j_gene: TRBJ2-2
d_gene: TRBD2
CDR3nt: TGTGCCAGCAGTAAGCGGGGGGGCCCCGGGGAGCTGTTTTTT
CDR3aa: CASSKRGGPGELFF

abundance: .
v_gene: TRBV5-5
len: 14
j_gene: TRBJ1-1
d_gene: .
CDR3nt: TGTGCCAGCAGCTTGCACGGGGAGAACACTGAAGCTTTCTTT
CDR3aa: CASSLHGENTEAFF

abundance: many
v_gene: TRBV28
len: 18
j_gene: TRBJ2-1
d_gene: .
CDR3nt: TGTGCCAGCAGGCCCTCTGTCAGACAGGCGAGCTCCTACAATGAGCAGTTCTTC
CDR3aa: CASRPSVRQASSYNEQFF

abundance: many
v_gene: TRBV7-9
len: 15
j_gene: TRBJ2-1
d_gene: .
CDR3nt: TGTGCCAGCAGCGCCCACGACACAGACTACAATGAGCAGTTCTTC
CDR3aa: CASSAHDTDYNEQFF

abundance: .
v_gene: TRBV4-1
len: 15
j_gene: TRBJ2-2
d_gene: .
CDR3nt: TGCGCCAGCAGCCAAGTGGAGGGGGCGAACGGGGAGCTGTTTTTT
CDR3aa: CASSQVEGANGELFF

abundance: many
v_gene: TRBV2
len: 14
j_gene: TRBJ2-7
d_gene: .
CDR3nt: TGTGCCAGCGGGGACGAACGGAACTCCTACGAGCAGTACTTC
CDR3aa: CASGDERNSYEQYF

abundance: .
v_gene: TRBV11-3
len: 14
j_gene: TRBJ2-3
d_gene: .
CDR3nt: TGTGCCAGCAGCGTGTCCAGAGACACAGATACGCAGTATTTT
CDR3aa: CASSVSRDTDTQYF

abundance: many
v_gene: TRBV12-5
len: 16
j_gene: TRBJ2-7
d_gene: .
CDR3nt: TGTGCTAGTGGTTTCAGGGTCGGGGACCTCACCTACGAGCAGTACTTC
CDR3aa: CASGFRVGDLTYEQYF

abundance: .
v_gene: TRBV28
len: 15
j_gene: TRBJ2-7
d_gene: .
CDR3nt: TGTGCCAGCAGTTTTGGGGGGGCACAGGCCTACGAGCAGTACTTC
CDR3aa: CASSFGGAQAYEQYF

abundance: many
v_gene: TRBV7-8
len: 18
j_gene: TRBJ1-6
d_gene: .
CDR3nt: TGTGCCAGCAGCTCCACACGACAGACGGGCACCTATAATTCACCCCTCCACTTT
CDR3aa: CASSSTRQTGTYNSPLHF

abundance: many
v_gene: TRBV7-8
len: 17
j_gene: TRBJ2-1
d_gene: .
CDR3nt: TGTGCCAGCAGCTCCTCTCAACAGGGCCTCTCCTACAATGAGCAGTTCTTC
CDR3aa: CASSSSQQGLSYNEQFF

abundance: many
v_gene: TRBV27
len: 15
j_gene: TRBJ2-1
d_gene: .
CDR3nt: TGTGCCAGCAGACTGAGCCAGACACTCTACAATGAGCAGTTCTTC
CDR3aa: CASRLSQTLYNEQFF

abundance: few
v_gene: TRBV19
len: 12
j_gene: TRBJ2-7
d_gene: .
CDR3nt: TGTGCCAACGGGACGCCCTCCTACGAGCAGTACTTC
CDR3aa: CANGTPSYEQYF

abundance: few
v_gene: TRBV18
len: 17
j_gene: TRBJ2-1
d_gene: TRBD1
CDR3nt: TGTGCCAGCTCACCACGCACCGGGACAGGGGGCTACAATGAGCAGTTCTTC
CDR3aa: CASSPRTGTGGYNEQFF

abundance: few
v_gene: TRBV24-1
len: 14
j_gene: TRBJ2-1
d_gene: .
CDR3nt: TGTGCCACCAGTGACCCCGGGCTGGGGGTTGAGCAGTTCTTC
CDR3aa: CATSDPGLGVEQFF

abundance: many
v_gene: TRBV19
len: 13
j_gene: TRBJ1-1
d_gene: .
CDR3nt: TGTGCCAGTAGTCTGGAGTTTAACACTGAAGCTTTCTTT
CDR3aa: CASSLEFNTEAFF

abundance: .
v_gene: TRBV5-4
len: 13
j_gene: TRBJ2-1
d_gene: .
CDR3nt: TGTGCCAGCGGGCCCGGCGGTTACAATGAGCAGTTCTTC
CDR3aa: CASGPGGYNEQFF

abundance: many
v_gene: TRBV20-1
len: 14
j_gene: TRBJ1-4
d_gene: .
CDR3nt: TGCAGTGCAAGACAGGCCAGGGCTAATGAAAAACTGTTTTTT
CDR3aa: CSARQARANEKLFF

abundance: .
v_gene: TRBV6-2/TRBV6-3
len: 14
j_gene: TRBJ2-7
d_gene: .
CDR3nt: TGTGCCAGCACCAGGGGCGCAGGGGCCTACGAGCAGTACTTC
CDR3aa: CASTRGAGAYEQYF

abundance: .
v_gene: TRBV7-9
len: 15
j_gene: TRBJ2-3
d_gene: .
CDR3nt: TGTGCCAGCAGCCCGACTTGGGCCAACACAGATACGCAGTATTTT
CDR3aa: CASSPTWANTDTQYF

abundance: many
v_gene: TRBV30
len: 13
j_gene: TRBJ2-1
d_gene: TRBD2
CDR3nt: TGTGCCGGGGAACTAGCGACAGTCAATGAGCAGTTCTTC
CDR3aa: CAGELATVNEQFF

abundance: many
v_gene: TRBV29-1
len: 12
j_gene: TRBJ2-5
d_gene: .
CDR3nt: TGCAGCGTTAGACAGGGAGGAGAGACCCAGTACTTC
CDR3aa: CSVRQGGETQYF

abundance: .
v_gene: TRBV7-2
len: 14
j_gene: TRBJ1-4
d_gene: .
CDR3nt: TGTGCCAGCACGCAGGGGTGGGGTAATGAAAAACTGTTTTTT
CDR3aa: CASTQGWGNEKLFF

abundance: many
v_gene: TRBV12-5
len: 12
j_gene: TRBJ1-1
d_gene: .
CDR3nt: TGTGCTAGTGGTTGGGGTACTGAGGGGGCTTTCTTT
CDR3aa: CASGWGTEGAFF

abundance: .
v_gene: TRBV6-1
len: 15
j_gene: TRBJ1-2
d_gene: .
CDR3nt: TGTGCCAGCAGTGAAGCCCGGACAGTTAACTATGGCTACACCTTC
CDR3aa: CASSEARTVNYGYTF

abundance: many
v_gene: TRBV7-2
len: 15
j_gene: TRBJ2-1
d_gene: TRBD2
CDR3nt: TGTGCCAGCAGCCTTCTAGCGGGTGTTGGGAATGAGCAGTTCTTC
CDR3aa: CASSLLAGVGNEQFF

abundance: many
v_gene: TRBV5-1
len: 14
j_gene: TRBJ2-7
d_gene: TRBD1
CDR3nt: TGCGCCAGCGTGAAAGGACAGGGGCCCTACGAGCAGTACTTC
CDR3aa: CASVKGQGPYEQYF

abundance: .
v_gene: TRBV20-1
len: 14
j_gene: TRBJ2-3
d_gene: .
CDR3nt: TGCAGTGCTAGACAGGACATCTTTTCAGATACGCAGTATTTT
CDR3aa: CSARQDIFSDTQYF

abundance: many
v_gene: TRBV7-9
len: 16
j_gene: TRBJ2-2
d_gene: TRBD1
CDR3nt: TGTGCCAGCAGCTCACGACAGGGGGCGGACACCGGGGAGCTGTTTTTT
CDR3aa: CASSSRQGADTGELFF

abundance: many
v_gene: TRBV9
len: 13
j_gene: TRBJ2-3
d_gene: .
CDR3nt: TGTGCCAGCAGCGTATTAGCGCGAGATACGCAGTATTTT
CDR3aa: CASSVLARDTQYF

abundance: many
v_gene: TRBV28
len: 15
j_gene: TRBJ1-2
d_gene: TRBD1
CDR3nt: TGTGCCAGCACTCGTTTGGGGGGACAGTACTATGGCTACACCTTC
CDR3aa: CASTRLGGQYYGYTF

abundance: .
v_gene: TRBV5-1
len: 14
j_gene: TRBJ2-3
d_gene: TRBD1
CDR3nt: TGTGCCAGCCGGGTTGACAGGGTCACAGATACGCAGTATTTT
CDR3aa: CASRVDRVTDTQYF

abundance: many
v_gene: TRBV28
len: 15
j_gene: TRBJ2-2
d_gene: .
CDR3nt: TGTGCCAGCAGTTGGACTCCCCGGAACACCGGGGAGCTGTTTTTT
CDR3aa: CASSWTPRNTGELFF

abundance: .
v_gene: TRBV4-1
len: 14
j_gene: TRBJ2-7
d_gene: .
CDR3nt: TGCGCCAGCAGCCAAGATCCCAGGGGCCACGAGCAGTACTTC
CDR3aa: CASSQDPRGHEQYF

abundance: .
v_gene: TRBV4-1
len: 14
j_gene: TRBJ1-1
d_gene: .
CDR3nt: TGCGCCAGCAGCCAAGTTTCGGGGAACACTGAAGCTTTCTTT
CDR3aa: CASSQVSGNTEAFF

abundance: .
v_gene: TRBV27
len: 16
j_gene: TRBJ2-7
d_gene: TRBD1
CDR3nt: TGTGCCAGCAGATTTACGATCGGGACAGGGGGCTACGAGCAGTACTTC
CDR3aa: CASRFTIGTGGYEQYF

abundance: few
v_gene: TRBV19
len: 16
j_gene: TRBJ2-7
d_gene: .
CDR3nt: TGTGCCAGTAGTAGGCCCTGGGACGGACACACCTACGAGCAGTACTTC
CDR3aa: CASSRPWDGHTYEQYF

abundance: many
v_gene: TRBV12-5
len: 12
j_gene: TRBJ1-1
d_gene: TRBD1
CDR3nt: TGTGCTAGTGGTAACCAGGACAGGGGAGCTTTCTTT
CDR3aa: CASGNQDRGAFF

abundance: many
v_gene: TRBV3-1
len: 13
j_gene: TRBJ1-1
d_gene: .
CDR3nt: TGTGCCAGCAGCCAAGTTGTCAACACTGAAGCTTTCTTT
CDR3aa: CASSQVVNTEAFF

abundance: few
v_gene: TRBV18
len: 15
j_gene: TRBJ1-1
d_gene: .
CDR3nt: TGTGCCAGCTCACCACCGGATCTAGGTTTTACTGAAGCTTTCTTT
CDR3aa: CASSPPDLGFTEAFF

abundance: .
v_gene: TRBV6-2/TRBV6-3
len: 15
j_gene: TRBJ2-7
d_gene: .
CDR3nt: TGTGCCAGCAGTTACTCGAGATGGGAGTCCTACGAGCAGTACTTC
CDR3aa: CASSYSRWESYEQYF

abundance: many
v_gene: TRBV20-1
len: 14
j_gene: TRBJ1-4
d_gene: .
CDR3nt: TGCAGTGCTAGTCTTGCAGGGAATAATGAAAAACTGTTTTTT
CDR3aa: CSASLAGNNEKLFF

abundance: .
v_gene: TRBV7-2
len: 14
j_gene: TRBJ1-1
d_gene: .
CDR3nt: TGTGCCAGCAGGGCCGGACCCTTGAACACTGAAGCTTTCTTT
CDR3aa: CASRAGPLNTEAFF

abundance: .
v_gene: TRBV13
len: 15
j_gene: TRBJ2-7
d_gene: TRBD2
CDR3nt: TGTGCCAGCACCAGTTCATTAGCGGGGGCCTACGAGCAGTACTTC
CDR3aa: CASTSSLAGAYEQYF

abundance: few
v_gene: TRBV7-7
len: 20
j_gene: TRBJ1-4
d_gene: TRBD1
CDR3nt: TGTGCTAGCAGCTTAGTCACCCCAGGGGGCATTCCTACAACTAATGAAAAACTGTTTTTT
CDR3aa: CASSLVTPGGIPTTNEKLFF

abundance: many
v_gene: TRBV28
len: 13
j_gene: TRBJ1-2
d_gene: TRBD1
CDR3nt: TGTGCCAGCCGGGACAGGTCCAACTATGGCTACACCTTC
CDR3aa: CASRDRSNYGYTF

abundance: many
v_gene: TRBV7-2
len: 15
j_gene: TRBJ2-1
d_gene: TRBD1
CDR3nt: TGTGCCAGCAGCGCCGGGACAGGATTTTACAATGAGCAGTTCTTC
CDR3aa: CASSAGTGFYNEQFF

abundance: .
v_gene: TRBV5-1
len: 16
j_gene: TRBJ1-3
d_gene: .
CDR3nt: TGCGCCAGCAGCTTGGCCGGTCGCGGAACTGGAAACACCATATATTTT
CDR3aa: CASSLAGRGTGNTIYF

abundance: many
v_gene: TRBV18
len: 15
j_gene: TRBJ2-7
d_gene: .
CDR3nt: TGTGCCAGCTCCACCAAACAGGGCCCAAGCTACGAGCAGTACTTC
CDR3aa: CASSTKQGPSYEQYF

abundance: many
v_gene: TRBV7-8
len: 16
j_gene: TRBJ1-1
d_gene: TRBD1
CDR3nt: TGTGCCAGCAGCTTAGAGAACAGGGGGCTTTTAACTGAAGCTTTCTTT
CDR3aa: CASSLENRGLLTEAFF

abundance: many
v_gene: TRBV27
len: 18
j_gene: TRBJ2-2
d_gene: TRBD2
CDR3nt: TGTGCCAGCAGTCCGGCAGAAACGGGGGGGTGGAGCACCGGGGAGCTGTTTTTT
CDR3aa: CASSPAETGGWSTGELFF

abundance: many
v_gene: TRBV2
len: 12
j_gene: TRBJ2-5
d_gene: .
CDR3nt: TGTGCCAGTGTTACAGTACAAGAGACCCAGTACTTC
CDR3aa: CASVTVQETQYF

abundance: many
v_gene: TRBV12-3/TRBV12-4
len: 14
j_gene: TRBJ1-1
d_gene: .
CDR3nt: TGTGCCAGCAGTCCTCAGGTGGGGAACACTGAAGCTTTCTTT
CDR3aa: CASSPQVGNTEAFF

abundance: many
v_gene: TRBV11-2
len: 14
j_gene: TRBJ1-1
d_gene: TRBD1
CDR3nt: TGTGCCAGCAGCTTTACAGGGGCTTGGGGTGAAGCTTTCTTT
CDR3aa: CASSFTGAWGEAFF